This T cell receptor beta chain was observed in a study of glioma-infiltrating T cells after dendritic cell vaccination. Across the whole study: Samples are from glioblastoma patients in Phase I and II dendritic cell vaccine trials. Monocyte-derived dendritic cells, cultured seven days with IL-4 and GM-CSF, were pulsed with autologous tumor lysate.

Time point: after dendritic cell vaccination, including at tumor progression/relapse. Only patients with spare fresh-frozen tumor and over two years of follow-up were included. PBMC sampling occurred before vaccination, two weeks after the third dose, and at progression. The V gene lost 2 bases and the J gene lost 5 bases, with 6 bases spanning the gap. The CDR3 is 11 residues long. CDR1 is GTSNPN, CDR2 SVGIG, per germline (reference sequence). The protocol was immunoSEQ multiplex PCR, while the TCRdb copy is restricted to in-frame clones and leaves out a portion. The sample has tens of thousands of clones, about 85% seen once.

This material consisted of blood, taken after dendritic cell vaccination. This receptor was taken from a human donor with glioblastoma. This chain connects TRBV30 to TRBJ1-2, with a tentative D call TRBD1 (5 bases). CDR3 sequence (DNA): TGTGCCTGGAGTCGACAGTATGGCTACACCTTC. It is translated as CAWSRQYGYTF.